Presented here are 17 T cell receptor beta chains from one specimen sequenced in a study of blood T cell repertoires in COVID-19. The table came from immunoSEQ multiplex PCR; TCRdb's copy has only in-frame clones and leaves some out. The sample includes fewer than 200,000 clones, approximately 83% of them seen just once. What was sequenced was peripheral blood. The receptors here all came from a woman older than 75 with acute or convalescent COVID-19.

The chain has TRBV28 and TRBJ2-7; 8 bases map to TRBD2. Per germline, CDR1 MDHEN and CDR2 SYDVKM. The CDR3 runs to 14 residues. Trimming took 8 bases from V and 3 from J; bases not matched to a gene: 9. The CDR3 region is CASRVVAGLYEQYF. DNA for the CDR3: TGTGCCAGCCGGGTCGTAGCGGGGCTCTACGAGCAGTACTTC.

The rearrangement joins TRBV5-1 to TRBJ1-1, with D maybe TRBD1 (6 bases). V gave up 0 bases and J gave up 5 bases, with 14 bases separating them. The CDR3 is 15 residues long. Germline assignment: CDR1 SGHRS and CDR2 YFSETQ. CDR3 sequence reads: CASSLVFRGRTEAFF. The CDR3 DNA is TGCGCCAGCAGCTTGGTTTTCAGGGGAAGGACTGAAGCTTTCTTT.

Worth noting for this clone: Other DNA sequences in the same sample also yield this CDR3. The rearrangement joins TRBV29-1 to TRBJ2-5; 10 bases align to TRBD2. Per germline, CDR1 SQVTM and CDR2 ANQGSEA. After removal of 2 bases from V and 5 bases from J, the junction contained 8 bases not matched to a gene. The CDR3 is 15 amino acids. In DNA, the CDR3 is TGCAGCGTTGAACGGCGAGCGGGGGGGGTGGAGACCCAGTACTTC. Translating it yields CSVERRAGGVETQYF.

V is TRBV7-8 and J is TRBJ1-1; D not resolved. The CDR3 runs to 11 residues. Germline V gene lookup returns CDR1 SGHVS and CDR2 FQNEAQ. V shed 5 bases and J shed 3 bases, with 4 bases lying between them. The CDR3 nucleotides are TGTGCCAGCAGCGCGGACACTGAAGCTTTCTTT. As protein: CASSADTEAFF.

The chain combines TRBV9 with TRBJ1-1; D not certain. The V end was cut by 0 bases, the J end by 1 base, with 10 bases between. This CDR3 contains 15 residues. Germline loops: CDR1 SGDLS, CDR2 YYNGEE. The CDR3 region is CASSVAGTRNTEAFF. CDR3 in DNA: TGTGCCAGCAGCGTAGCGGGCACTAGGAACACTGAAGCTTTCTTT.

This clone has a single count. CDR3 in amino acids: CASRSGGANTGELFF. The CDR3 DNA reads as TGTGCCAGCAGGAGCGGGGGGGCGAACACCGGGGAGCTGTTTTTT. The chain joins TRBV6-5 to TRBJ2-2; 10 bases are a match to TRBD2. Trimming at V came to 6 bases and at J to 0 bases, leaving 1 base not matched to a gene. There are 15 residues in the CDR3. Germline assignment: CDR1 MNHEY and CDR2 SVGAGI.

The genes are TRBV7-9 and TRBJ2-7; 9 nucleotides line up with TRBD1. J was trimmed by 3 bases and V by 3 bases; bases with no gene match: 3. CDR1 is SEHNR and CDR2 is FQNEAQ in the germline V gene (reference sequence). The CDR3 length is 14 residues. The DNA for the CDR3 is TGTGCCAGCAGCTTGGGGACAGGGCTCTACGAGCAGTACTTC. This sequence encodes CASSLGTGLYEQYF.

The chain is built from TRBV27 and TRBJ1-2; D perhaps matches TRBD1 (5 bases). The CDR3 has 14 amino acids. Germline V gene sequence: CDR1 MNHEY, CDR2 SMNVEV (reference sequence). V was clipped by 7 bases and J by 2 bases, with 14 bases between them. The chain's CDR3 is CASKPIGGNYGYTF. The DNA for the CDR3 is TGTGCCAGCAAACCGATCGGGGGGAACTATGGCTACACCTTC.

Notes on this clone: This same CDR3 is encoded by further DNA sequences in the sample. V gene TRBV4-2 combines with J gene TRBJ2-7, with D hard to call. CDR1 and CDR2 (germline): LGHNA, YNFKEQ. The CDR3 totals 14 residues. Trimming pared 1 base from V and 1 base from J, leaving 8 bases between. The CDR3 sequence: CASSQGQASYEQYF. DNA for the CDR3: TGTGCCAGCAGCCAAGGCCAGGCGTCCTACGAGCAGTACTTC.

This sequence joins TRBV7-8 and TRBJ2-3; perhaps TRBD2 as D (6 bases). The CDR3 extends over 15 amino acids. Per germline, CDR1 SGHVS and CDR2 FQNEAQ. V shed 4 bases and J shed 4 bases, with 15 bases lying between them. This CDR3 is CASSSTRLRADTQYF. The CDR3 DNA is TGTGCCAGCAGCTCGACTAGGCTTCGGGCAGATACGCAGTATTTT.

Only one count was recorded for this clone. J is TRBJ2-2 and V is TRBV9; 8 nucleotides align to TRBD2. Germline assignment: CDR1 SGDLS and CDR2 YYNGEE. The CDR3 is made up of 17 amino acids. After removal of 0 bases from V and 7 bases from J, the junction contained 11 bases not matched to a gene. The CDR3 DNA reads as TGTGCCAGCAGCGTAGAGGCCCAGGCGGGGGGCGTCGGGGAGCTGTTTTTT. As protein: CASSVEAQAGGVGELFF. The full variable domain, its missing parts supplied by reference TRBV9 and TRBJ2-2, is DSGVTQTPKHLITATGQRVTLRCSPRSGDLSVYWYQQSLDQGLQFLIQYYNGEERAKGNILERFSAQQFPDLHSELNLSSLELGDSALYFCASSVEAQAGGVGELFFGEGSRLTVL.

V gene TRBV29-1 combines with J gene TRBJ2-1, with a weak D call TRBD1 (6 bases). The CDR3 runs 12 residues. The germline gives CDR1 SQVTM, CDR2 ANQGSEA. Trimming took off 6 bases at V and 6 bases at J, with 12 bases between the two ends. The CDR3, as DNA: TGCAGCGTCGACCCAGGGGCCAATGAGCAGTTCTTC. This gives the protein CSVDPGANEQFF.

The chain employs TRBV4-2 and TRBJ1-2; D might be TRBD1 (5 bases). CDR3 length: 16 amino acids. V lost 3 bases to trimming and J lost 0 bases, with 14 bases between them. Germline CDR1 LGHNA, CDR2 YNFKEQ. CDR3: CASSQPAGGTNYGYTF. CDR3 DNA: TGTGCCAGCAGCCAGCCGGCGGGGGGGACTAACTATGGCTACACCTTC.

The chain joins TRBV6-5 to TRBJ2-2; TRBD1 matches 8 bases. From germline, CDR1 is MNHEY and CDR2 SVGAGI. The CDR3 is 14 amino acids. The V segment lost 6 bases and the J segment 6 bases; nucleotides outside the gene matches: 6. CDR3 protein: CASRGRGRAGELFF. The CDR3 coding sequence is TGTGCCAGCAGGGGCAGGGGGCGCGCCGGGGAGCTGTTTTTT.

The V call is TRBV28, the J call TRBJ1-4; TRBD1 is a possible D gene (6 bases). Germline CDR1 is MDHEN and CDR2 is SYDVKM. This CDR3 has 12 residues. V was shortened by 7 bases and J by 7 bases, with 10 bases between the two germline ends. In DNA, the CDR3 is TGTGCCAGCAAAACAGGGCTTGAAAAACTGTTTTTT. Protein product: CASKTGLEKLFF.

The DNA for the CDR3 is TGTGCCAGCAGCCAAGATCTTAGGGGAGATACGCAGTATTTT. This gives the protein CASSQDLRGDTQYF. The chain uses TRBV3-1 (or the pseudogene TRBV3-2) and TRBJ2-3, with D possibly TRBD1 on 5 matching bases. This CDR3 region has 14 residues. CDR1 and CDR2 from the germline V gene are LGHDT and YNNKEL (reference sequence). The V end was cut by 0 bases, the J end by 5 bases, with 9 bases between.

This clone was seen only once. The rearrangement joins TRBV2 to TRBJ2-7, with TRBD1 as a possible D gene (6 bases). V lost 4 bases and J 1 base, leaving 14 bases between the germline ends. The CDR3 length is 15 residues. The germline CDR1 and CDR2 sequences are SNHLY and FYNNEI. The CDR3 coding sequence is TGTGCCAGCAGTGGCCGGACAGACCTGTCCTACGAGCAGTACTTC. This gives the protein CASSGRTDLSYEQYF. The full variable domain, its missing parts supplied by reference TRBV2 and TRBJ2-7, is EPEVTQTPSHQVTQMGQEVILRCVPISNHLYFYWYRQILGQKVEFLVSFYNNEISEKSEIFDDQFSVERPDGSNFTLKIRSTKLEDSAMYFCASSGRTDLSYEQYFGPGTRLTVT.